This T cell receptor beta chain stems from a study of T cells in Graves' hyperthyroidism and ophthalmopathy. Amplification of TCR beta CDR3 regions was performed using RNA transcripts as template. Primed by the HTBI set, a first-round RT-PCR was run on the TCR CDR3. TCRdb passed the multiplex PCR reads through MiXCR, listing each CDR3 protein once. The data show about 270,000 distinct CDR3 sequences, roughly 20% seen once. After removal of 4 bases from V and 0 bases from J, the junction contained 11 bases not matched to a gene. The CDR3 has 18 residues. Germline lookup yields CDR1 SEHNR and CDR2 FQNEAQ (reference sequence).

V gene TRBV7-9 combines with J gene TRBJ2-1; 8 bases agree with TRBD1. The TCR sequence derives from a man younger than 45 with Graves' ophthalmopathy. Sequenced input: blood. The CDR3 loop reads CASSSNRGISASYNEQFF. CDR3 nucleotides: TGTGCCAGCAGCTCCAACAGGGGGATTTCGGCCTCCTACAATGAGCAGTTCTTC.